One and the same sample provided the 25 T cell receptor beta chains below, sequenced in a study of human T cells and chemical hapten exposure. TCRdb independently ran MiXCR on the RACE reads; one entry per CDR3 protein. The sample lists approximately 74,000 distinct CDR3 sequences, around a third occurring once. Time point: patch test 1, 2 weeks after DPC sensitization. Treatment here: therapeutic diphenylcyclopropenone sensitization with weekly scalp DPC. This specimen consisted of whole blood, obtained in connection with sensitization to the hapten diphenylcyclopropenone (DPC). The receptors were gathered from a man in his forties or fifties with alopecia areata. Some clones in this sample may be carry-over from other donors' samples.

This clonotype was observed a handful of times. The chain uses TRBV7-2 and TRBJ2-3; 11 bases align to TRBD2. Per the germline V gene, CDR1 is SGHTA and CDR2 is FQGNSA. The CDR3 is 16 amino acids. J lost 0 bases, V lost 4 bases, and 3 bases had no gene match. CDR3 in DNA: TGTGCCAGCAGCTCTAGCGGGAGGAGTAGCACAGATACGCAGTATTTT. As protein: CASSSSGRSSTDTQYF.

The chain recombines TRBV20-1 with TRBJ1-2; 8 bases line up with TRBD1. The length of the CDR3 is 14 residues. Trimming took 6 bases from V and 8 from J; bases not matched to a gene: 14. The germline V gene encodes CDR1 DFQATT and CDR2 SNEGSKA (reference sequence). CDR3 sequence (DNA): TGCAGTGCGGTAGAAGGACAGGGTGTAGGAGGCTACACCTTC. It is translated as CSAVEGQGVGGYTF.

This clonotype came up a few times. This chain links TRBV2 with TRBJ2-2; 9 bases are a match to TRBD1. This CDR3 spans 13 amino acids. Germline CDR1 and CDR2: SNHLY and FYNNEI. The V gene end was trimmed by 6 bases and the J gene end by 4 bases; junction bases not matched to a gene: 0. CDR3 amino acids: CASRGQGTGELFF. As DNA, the CDR3 is TGTGCCAGCAGGGGACAGGGCACCGGGGAGCTGTTTTTT.

This clonotype was detected only a few times. The chain couples TRBV7-2 to TRBJ1-5; a possible D gene is TRBD1 (5 bases). The CDR3 consists of 13 residues. The germline CDR1 and CDR2 sequences are SGHTA and FQGNSA. V lost 0 bases and J 7 bases, leaving 7 bases between the germline ends. This CDR3 reads CASSLAGEQPQHF. Written as DNA, the CDR3 is TGTGCCAGCAGCTTAGCAGGGGAACAGCCCCAGCATTTT.

This chain links TRBV5-6 with TRBJ2-7; a possible D gene is TRBD2 (5 bases). Looked up from germline, CDR1 is SGHDT and CDR2 is YYEEEE. Trimming cost V 2 bases and J 2 bases, with 8 bases left between them. The length of the CDR3 is 13 residues. In DNA form, the CDR3 reads TGTGCCAGCAGCTTTGGAGGCCCCTACGAGCAGTACTTC. Translating gives CASSFGGPYEQYF.

As regards this clonotype: The junction departs from the called germline gene at one end, perhaps through a read error. The rearrangement links TRBV18 to TRBJ1-3; unclear D gene. This CDR3 spans 15 amino acids. Per germline, CDR1 KGHSH and CDR2 LQKENI. This CDR3 reads CVSSPPTRHGNTIYF. The CDR3, as DNA: TGTGTCAGCTCACCCCCGACCCGACATGGAAACACCATATATTTT.

This clonotype came up a few times. This chain links TRBV15 with TRBJ2-7, with D possibly TRBD1 on 6 matching bases. With 4 bases removed from V and 7 bases from J, the gap between germline ends came to 17 bases. The CDR3 loop spans 14 amino acids. Germline V CDR1 and CDR2: LNHNV, YYDKDF (reference sequence). CDR3 nucleotide sequence: TGTGCCACCAGCACGCGACTGACAGGAGAGGAGCAGTACTTC. Its protein is CATSTRLTGEEQYF.

The chain couples TRBV24-1 to TRBJ1-1; 9 bases match TRBD1. With V trimmed by 3 bases and J by 1 base, 2 bases remained unmatched. In germline, CDR1 is KGHDR, CDR2 SFDVKD. The CDR3 runs 15 residues. The CDR3 region has the DNA TGTGCCACCAGTGATAACAGGGGGCCGAACACTGAAGCTTTCTTT. As protein: CATSDNRGPNTEAFF.

The rearrangement joins TRBV6-4 to TRBJ2-1; 11 bases map to TRBD2. CDR1 is MRHNA and CDR2 is SNTAGT in the germline V gene. V gave up 0 bases and J gave up 2 bases; unmatched junction bases: 9. This CDR3 contains 19 residues. The CDR3 nucleotides read TGTGCCAGCAGTGACTCGGCGACTAGCGGGATAATGGCCTACAATGAGCAGTTCTTC. Translating it yields CASSDSATSGIMAYNEQFF.

The table lists this clonotype with a few counts. The J gene is TRBJ2-3, the V gene TRBV11-2; D is undetermined. CDR3 length: 13 amino acids. The germline CDR1 and CDR2 sequences are SGHAT and FQNNGV. Trimming pared 5 bases from V and 2 bases from J, leaving 8 bases between. In nucleotides, the CDR3 is TGTGCCAGCAGCGTAACTTTCACAGATACGCAGTATTTT. Translating gives CASSVTFTDTQYF.

This rearrangement joins TRBV7-9 to TRBJ1-6; D remains ambiguous. V dropped 4 bases and J dropped 9 bases, with 13 bases sitting between them. The germline CDR1 and CDR2 sequences are SEHNR and FQNEAQ (reference sequence). The CDR3 contains 14 residues. The CDR3 spells CASSWTVSGSPLHF. The CDR3 DNA is TGTGCCAGCAGCTGGACGGTATCCGGTTCACCCCTCCACTTT.

The CDR3: CASSFVASGVNTGELFF. The CDR3 nucleotides are TGTGCCAGCAGCTTCGTGGCTAGCGGGGTGAACACCGGGGAGCTGTTTTTT. The gene calls are TRBV11-2 and TRBJ2-2; 9 nucleotides line up with TRBD2. The CDR3 totals 17 residues. The J segment lost 1 base and the V segment lost 3 bases, leaving 6 bases of the junction unmatched. Germline-derived CDR1 and CDR2 are SGHAT and FQNNGV.

This clonotype was recorded once. The rearrangement links TRBV28 to TRBJ2-7; tentative D call: TRBD2 (6 bases). Looked up from germline, CDR1 is MDHEN and CDR2 is SYDVKM. V gave up 1 base and J gave up 3 bases, with 19 bases separating them. The CDR3 is made up of 17 amino acids. In DNA form, the CDR3 reads TGTGCCAGCAGTTTATACGACAGACCGGCGGAGGGCTACGAGCAGTACTTC. Encoded protein: CASSLYDRPAEGYEQYF.

The chain is built from TRBV20-1 and TRBJ2-5, with a possible D match to TRBD2 (6 bases). This CDR3 region has 15 residues. Trimming left V 2 bases short and J 3 bases short, with 16 bases between. Germline V gene sequence: CDR1 DFQATT, CDR2 SNEGSKA (reference sequence). The DNA of the CDR3 is TGCAGTGCTAGAATCATGGCTAGCGCTAAAGAGACCCAGTACTTC. Its protein product is CSARIMASAKETQYF.

This clonotype was detected a few times. The CDR3 region is CASRDRGYTEAFF. In nucleotides, the CDR3 is TGTGCCAGCCGGGACAGGGGATACACTGAAGCTTTCTTT. The V gene is TRBV6-2 or TRBV6-3, the J gene TRBJ1-1; 10 bases are a match to TRBD1. The CDR3 is 13 amino acids. Germline V CDR1 and CDR2: MNHEY, SVGEGT. J was trimmed by 3 bases and V by 8 bases; bases with no gene match: 3.

V usage is TRBV4-3 and J usage is TRBJ2-7; 9 bases are a match to TRBD2. The V and J ends lost 1 base and 5 bases, in that order; junction bases with no gene match: 6. There are 15 residues in the CDR3. Per the germline V gene, CDR1 is LGHNA and CDR2 is YSLEER. CDR3 amino acids: CASSQAPSGKNEQYF. CDR3 bases: TGCGCCAGCAGCCAAGCTCCTAGCGGGAAGAACGAGCAGTACTTC.

V usage is TRBV6-5 and J usage is TRBJ1-1, with D possibly being TRBD1 (5 bases). Trimming left V 6 bases short and J 8 bases short, with 16 bases between. Germline CDR1 is MNHEY and CDR2 is SVGAGI. The CDR3 extends over 13 amino acids. CDR3 amino acids: CASRSLGDLEAFF. DNA for the CDR3: TGTGCCAGCAGGTCCCTGGGGGACCTCGAAGCTTTCTTT.

The chain has TRBV20-1 and TRBJ2-1; maybe TRBD2 (5 bases). Trimming cost V 2 bases and J 7 bases, with 9 bases left between them. The CDR3 spans 12 residues. Germline CDR1 and CDR2: DFQATT and SNEGSKA (reference sequence). The DNA for the CDR3 is TGCAGTGCTAGAATGGGCGGGAATGAGCAGTTCTTC. This gives the protein CSARMGGNEQFF.

Comment on this clonotype: The junction differs from germline at one of its ends, possibly a read error. The chain links TRBV6-5 to TRBJ1-1, with 9 bases identical to TRBD1. The CDR3 has 15 residues. The germline V gene has CDR1 MNHEY and CDR2 SVGAGI. In DNA, the CDR3 is TGTGCCAGCATTAGCATTGGGACAGGGCAAACTGAAACTTTCTTT. The encoded protein is CASISIGTGQTETFF.

The rearrangement links TRBV7-9 to TRBJ2-3; 9 bases are shared with TRBD2. The CDR3 runs to 15 residues. From germline, CDR1 is SEHNR and CDR2 FQNEAQ (reference sequence). V lost 6 bases, J lost 4 bases, and 8 bases stayed unmatched. This chain's CDR3 is CASSFPAGGADTQYF. The CDR3 nucleotides are TGTGCCAGCAGTTTTCCGGCGGGAGGGGCAGATACGCAGTATTTT.

The chain recombines TRBV7-9 with TRBJ1-1; 7 bases are shared with TRBD1. The J segment lost 4 bases and the V segment lost 5 bases, leaving 10 bases of the junction unmatched. This CDR3 contains 15 residues. The germline CDR1 and CDR2 sequences are SEHNR and FQNEAQ (reference sequence). The CDR3 sequence is CASSPRQGSRTEAFF. The CDR3 coding sequence is TGTGCCAGCAGCCCTAGACAGGGTTCCCGCACTGAAGCTTTCTTT.

The chain joins TRBV20-1 to TRBJ1-5, with 9 positions matching TRBD1. This CDR3 spans 16 amino acids. V lost 5 bases to trimming and J lost 5 bases; unmatched junction nucleotides: 13. In germline, CDR1 is DFQATT, CDR2 SNEGSKA (reference sequence). CDR3 protein: CSAPEQGARPHQPQHF. The CDR3 region has the DNA TGCAGTGCTCCAGAACAGGGGGCCCGGCCCCATCAGCCCCAGCATTTT.

This clonotype was counted between two and nine times. V usage is TRBV14 and J usage is TRBJ2-1, with 10 bases aligning to TRBD1. CDR3 length equals 16 residues. The J segment lost 4 bases and the V segment lost 3 bases, leaving 6 bases of the junction unmatched. Per the germline V gene, CDR1 is SGHDN and CDR2 is FVKESK. The CDR3 protein is CASSHTDRGDYNEQFF. The CDR3, as DNA: TGTGCCAGCAGCCATACGGACAGGGGGGATTACAATGAGCAGTTCTTC.

The chain combines TRBV7-2 with TRBJ2-1, with 7 bases aligning to TRBD2. The V and J ends lost 1 base and 2 bases, in that order; junction bases with no gene match: 8. There are 17 residues in the CDR3. Germline V gene lookup returns CDR1 SGHTA and CDR2 FQGNSA. The CDR3 bases are TGTGCCAGCAGCTTAGTGGGGCCCGGGACTACCTACAATGAGCAGTTCTTC. Translating it yields CASSLVGPGTTYNEQFF.

The V gene is TRBV20-1, the J gene TRBJ1-6, with a tentative D call TRBD1 (6 bases). The V gene's germline CDR1 is DFQATT and CDR2 SNEGSKA (reference sequence). V gave up 5 bases and J gave up 0 bases, with 11 bases separating them. The CDR3 runs 15 residues. CDR3 nucleotides: TGCAGTGCTTCAGGGGTGAGCTCCTATAATTCACCCCTCCACTTT. Translating it yields CSASGVSSYNSPLHF.